This T cell receptor (beta chain) was observed in a study of cytomegalovirus exposure and HLA in healthy donors. For the study at large: An analysis done earlier identified about 120 million unique TCR beta sequences from around 180 million T cells. Overall study findings and caveats: Several of the most significant clusters appeared, in a later analysis, to be linked to common viral pathogens.

Per the germline V gene, CDR1 is MNHNS and CDR2 is SASEGT. This CDR3 has 15 residues. V shed 5 bases, J shed 3 bases, and the junction held 5 bases outside the gene matches. Concerning this clone: Its antigen is not known.

The PCR contained 60 Vbeta and 13 Jbeta primers. The method was immunoSEQ multiplex PCR; TCRdb's version includes in-frame clones alone and lacks a portion of them. The sample lists approximately 140,000 clones; roughly 82% were seen once. The J gene is TRBJ1-5, the V gene TRBV6-1; 9 positions agree with TRBD1. The sequencing input was PBMCs. This clonotype was obtained from a man aged 50 or older in good health and CMV-seronegative. CDR3 residues: CASSPGTGNNQPQHF. DNA of the CDR3: TGTGCCAGCAGTCCCGGGACAGGGAACAATCAGCCCCAGCATTTT.